The TCR beta chain described here comes from a study of CD8+ T cells in alopecia areata. Findings and limits, study-wide: Unlike in mice, where it was clearer, TCR sharing across patients was less clear, possibly HLA-related. Besides other cells, scalp samples also yield sequences of resident alphabeta T cells from normal skin. Higher clonality than in normal scalp was seen in lesional scalp, especially alopecia totalis/universalis.

The CDR3 sequence is 13 residues long. CDR1 is GTSNPN, CDR2 SVGIG, per germline (reference sequence). The V end lost 2 bases, the J end lost 5 bases, and 10 bases lay between the germline ends. It was cDNA, reverse transcribed from extracted RNA, that served as the sequencing template. The assay was immunoSEQ multiplex PCR, and TCRdb's table has in-frame clones only and misses some. The profile shows 110,000 to 150,000 clones, roughly 60% of them singletons. About this clone itself: Its antigen remains unidentified.

This sequence originates from a human donor in good health. The sequenced sample consisted of CD8+ T cells sorted from blood. The genes are TRBV30 and TRBJ2-1; D unresolved. CDR3 loop: CAWSRSIHNEQFF. DNA for the CDR3: TGTGCCTGGAGTCGCAGTATACACAATGAGCAGTTCTTC.